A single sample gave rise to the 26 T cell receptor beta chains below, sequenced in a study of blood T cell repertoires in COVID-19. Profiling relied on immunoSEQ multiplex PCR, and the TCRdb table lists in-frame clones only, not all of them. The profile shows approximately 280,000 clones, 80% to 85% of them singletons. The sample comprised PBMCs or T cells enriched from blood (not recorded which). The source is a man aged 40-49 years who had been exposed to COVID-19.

The CDR3 DNA reads TGCAGCGTTGACGAACAGGGGCTGATTAACTATGGCTACACCTTC. Protein product: CSVDEQGLINYGYTF. The rearrangement links TRBV29-1 to TRBJ1-2; 7 nucleotides agree with TRBD1. With V trimmed by 3 bases and J by 1 base, 8 bases remained unmatched. The CDR3 extends over 15 amino acids. CDR1 SQVTM and CDR2 ANQGSEA come from the germline V gene.

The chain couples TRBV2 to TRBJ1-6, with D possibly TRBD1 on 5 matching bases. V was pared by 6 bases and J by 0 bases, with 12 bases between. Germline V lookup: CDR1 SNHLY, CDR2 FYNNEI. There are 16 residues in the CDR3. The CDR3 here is CASRGDFSSYNSPLHF. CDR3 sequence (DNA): TGTGCCAGCAGAGGGGACTTTAGCTCCTATAATTCACCCCTCCACTTT. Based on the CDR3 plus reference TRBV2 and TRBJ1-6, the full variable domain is EPEVTQTPSHQVTQMGQEVILRCVPISNHLYFYWYRQILGQKVEFLVSFYNNEISEKSEIFDDQFSVERPDGSNFTLKIRSTKLEDSAMYFCASRGDFSSYNSPLHFGNGTRLTVT.

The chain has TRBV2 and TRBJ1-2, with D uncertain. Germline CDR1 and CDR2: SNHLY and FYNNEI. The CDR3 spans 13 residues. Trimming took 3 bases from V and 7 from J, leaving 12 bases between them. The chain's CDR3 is CASSDSPTGGYTF. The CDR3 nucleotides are TGTGCCAGCAGTGATAGTCCCACCGGTGGCTACACCTTC.

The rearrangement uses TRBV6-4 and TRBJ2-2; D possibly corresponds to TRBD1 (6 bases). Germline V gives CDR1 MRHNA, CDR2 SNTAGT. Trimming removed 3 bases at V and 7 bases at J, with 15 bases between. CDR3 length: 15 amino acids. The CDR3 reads CASSESHREIGELFF. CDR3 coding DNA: TGTGCCAGCAGTGAGTCTCACAGGGAAATCGGGGAGCTGTTTTTT.

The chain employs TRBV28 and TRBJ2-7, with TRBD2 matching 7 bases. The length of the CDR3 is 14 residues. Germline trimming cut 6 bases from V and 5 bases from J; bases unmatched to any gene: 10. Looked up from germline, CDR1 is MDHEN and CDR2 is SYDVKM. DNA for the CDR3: TGTGCCAGCAGGTGGGCGGGAGCCGTTGACGAGCAGTACTTC. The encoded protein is CASRWAGAVDEQYF.

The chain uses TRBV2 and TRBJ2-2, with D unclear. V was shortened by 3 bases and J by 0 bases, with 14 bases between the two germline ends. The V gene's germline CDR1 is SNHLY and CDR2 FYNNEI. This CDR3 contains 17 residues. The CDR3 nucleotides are TGTGCCAGCAGTGATGATCTAGGCCAACCGAACACCGGGGAGCTGTTTTTT. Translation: CASSDDLGQPNTGELFF.

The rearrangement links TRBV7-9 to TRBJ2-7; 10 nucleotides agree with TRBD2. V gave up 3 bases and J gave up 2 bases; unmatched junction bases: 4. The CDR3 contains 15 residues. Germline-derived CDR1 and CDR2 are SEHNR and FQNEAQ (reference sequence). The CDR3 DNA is TGTGCCAGCAGCTTTGGACTAGCGGAAACCTACGAGCAGTACTTC. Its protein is CASSFGLAETYEQYF.

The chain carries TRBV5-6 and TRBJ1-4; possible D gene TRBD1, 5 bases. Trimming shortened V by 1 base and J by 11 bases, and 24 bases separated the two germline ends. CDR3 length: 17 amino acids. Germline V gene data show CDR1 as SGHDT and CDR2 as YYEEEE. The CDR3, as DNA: TGTGCCAGCAGCTTGTTCGCGACGGGAGTCCAAAAGGGGAAACTGTTTTTT. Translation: CASSLFATGVQKGKLFF.

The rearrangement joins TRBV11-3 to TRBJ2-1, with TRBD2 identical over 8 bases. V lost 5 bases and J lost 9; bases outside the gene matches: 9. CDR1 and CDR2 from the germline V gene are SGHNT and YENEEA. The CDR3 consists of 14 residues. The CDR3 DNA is TGTGCCAGCAGCGTTAGATCTAGCGGGCCTGAGCAGTTCTTC. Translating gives CASSVRSSGPEQFF.

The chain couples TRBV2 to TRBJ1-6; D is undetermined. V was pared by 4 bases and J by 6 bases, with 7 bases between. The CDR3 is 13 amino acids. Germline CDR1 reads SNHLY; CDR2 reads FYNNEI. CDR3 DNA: TGTGCCAGCAGTGGGGAGTTTAATTCACCCCTCCACTTT. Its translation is CASSGEFNSPLHF.

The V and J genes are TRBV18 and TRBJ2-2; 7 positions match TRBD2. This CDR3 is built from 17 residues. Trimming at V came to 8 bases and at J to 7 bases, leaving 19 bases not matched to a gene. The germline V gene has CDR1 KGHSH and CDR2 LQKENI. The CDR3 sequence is CASPPTGAGAGSGELFF. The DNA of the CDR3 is TGTGCCAGCCCCCCCACGGGCGCGGGAGCGGGCAGCGGGGAGCTGTTTTTT.

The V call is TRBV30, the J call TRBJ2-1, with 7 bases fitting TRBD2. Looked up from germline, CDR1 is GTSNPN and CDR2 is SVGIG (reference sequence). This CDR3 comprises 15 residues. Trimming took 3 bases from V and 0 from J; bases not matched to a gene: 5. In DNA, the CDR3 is TGTGCCTGGAGCGTCGGGAGGACCTCCTACAATGAGCAGTTCTTC. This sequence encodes CAWSVGRTSYNEQFF.

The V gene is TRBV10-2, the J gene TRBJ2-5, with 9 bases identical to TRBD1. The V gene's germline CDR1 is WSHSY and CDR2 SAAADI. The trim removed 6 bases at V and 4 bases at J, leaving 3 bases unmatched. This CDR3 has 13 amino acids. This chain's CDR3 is CASRTGGAETQYF. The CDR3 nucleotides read TGCGCCAGCAGAACAGGGGGCGCAGAGACCCAGTACTTC.

CDR3 sequence (DNA): TGTGCCCGACTAAGTGGGAGGACTCTCGAATCCTACAATGAGCAGTTCTTC. It encodes CARLSGRTLESYNEQFF. This chain links TRBV2 with TRBJ2-1; a possible D gene is TRBD2 (6 bases). The CDR3 is made up of 17 amino acids. The germline V and J ends were trimmed by 11 bases and 1 base, with 24 bases remaining between them. The germline CDR1 and CDR2 sequences are SNHLY and FYNNEI. Full variable domain (outside the CDR3, taken from reference TRBV2 and TRBJ2-1): EPEVTQTPSHQVTQMGQEVILRCVPISNHLYFYWYRQILGQKVEFLVSFYNNEISEKSEIFDDQFSVERPDGSNFTLKIRSTKLEDSAMYFCARLSGRTLESYNEQFFGPGTRLTVL.

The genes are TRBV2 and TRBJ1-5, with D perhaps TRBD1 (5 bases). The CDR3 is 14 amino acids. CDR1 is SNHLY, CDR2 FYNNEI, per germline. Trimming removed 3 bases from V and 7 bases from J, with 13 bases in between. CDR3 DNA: TGTGCCAGCAGTGACGGACAACCGCGGCAGCCCCAGCATTTT. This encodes CASSDGQPRQPQHF.

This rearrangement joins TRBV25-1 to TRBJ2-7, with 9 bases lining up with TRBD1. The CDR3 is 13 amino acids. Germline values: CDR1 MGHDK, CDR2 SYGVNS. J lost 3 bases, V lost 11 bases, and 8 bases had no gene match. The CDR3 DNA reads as TGTGCCCGGCGGAAGGACAGGGGCTACGAGCAGTACTTC. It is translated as CARRKDRGYEQYF.

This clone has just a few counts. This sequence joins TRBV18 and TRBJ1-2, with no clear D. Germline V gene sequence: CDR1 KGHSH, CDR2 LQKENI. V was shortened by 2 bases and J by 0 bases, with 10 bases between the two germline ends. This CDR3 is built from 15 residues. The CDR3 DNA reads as TGTGCCAGCTCACCAAATGGAGGAGCTAACTATGGCTACACCTTC. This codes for CASSPNGGANYGYTF.

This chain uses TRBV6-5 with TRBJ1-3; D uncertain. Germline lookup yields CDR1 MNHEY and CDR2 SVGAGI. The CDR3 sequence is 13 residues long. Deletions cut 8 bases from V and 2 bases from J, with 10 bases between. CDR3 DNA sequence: TGTGCCAGCGTCTCCGGGGCTGGAAACACCATATATTTT. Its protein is CASVSGAGNTIYF.

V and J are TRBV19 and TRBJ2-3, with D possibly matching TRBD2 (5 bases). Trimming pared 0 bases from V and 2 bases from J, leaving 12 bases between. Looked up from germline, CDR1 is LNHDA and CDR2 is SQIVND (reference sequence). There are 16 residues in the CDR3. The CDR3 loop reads CASSIDGRLATDTQYF. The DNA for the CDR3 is TGTGCCAGTAGTATAGACGGTCGGCTAGCCACAGATACGCAGTATTTT.

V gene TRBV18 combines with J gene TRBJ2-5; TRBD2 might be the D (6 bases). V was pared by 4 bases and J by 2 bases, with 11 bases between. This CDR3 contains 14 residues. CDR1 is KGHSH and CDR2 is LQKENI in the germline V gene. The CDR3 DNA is TGTGCCAGCTCACACCGGGACTCACAAGAGACCCAGTACTTC. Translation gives CASSHRDSQETQYF.

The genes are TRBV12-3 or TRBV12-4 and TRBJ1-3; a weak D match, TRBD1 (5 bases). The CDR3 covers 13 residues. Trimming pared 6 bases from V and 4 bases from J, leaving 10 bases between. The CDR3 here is CASSKTAGNTIYF. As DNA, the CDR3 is TGTGCCAGCAGCAAGACAGCAGGAAACACCATATATTTT.

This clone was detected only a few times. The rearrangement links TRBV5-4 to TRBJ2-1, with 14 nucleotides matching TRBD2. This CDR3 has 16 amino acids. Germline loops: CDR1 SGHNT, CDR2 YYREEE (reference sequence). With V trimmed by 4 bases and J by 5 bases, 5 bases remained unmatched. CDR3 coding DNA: TGTGCCAGCAGCCAGGGACTAGCGGGAGATAACAATGAGCAGTTCTTC. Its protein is CASSQGLAGDNNEQFF.

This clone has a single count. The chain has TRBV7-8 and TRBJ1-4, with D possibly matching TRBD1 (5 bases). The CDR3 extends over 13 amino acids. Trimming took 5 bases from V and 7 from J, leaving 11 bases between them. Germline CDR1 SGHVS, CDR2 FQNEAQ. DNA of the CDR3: TGTGCCAGCAGCCCCGGACAACGTGAAAAACTGTTTTTT. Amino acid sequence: CASSPGQREKLFF.

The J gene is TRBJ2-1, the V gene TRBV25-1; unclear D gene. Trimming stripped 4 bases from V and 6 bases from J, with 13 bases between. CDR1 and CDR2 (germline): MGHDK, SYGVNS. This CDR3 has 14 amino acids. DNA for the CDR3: TGTGCCAGCAGTGTATTTGAGGCCTTCAATGAGCAGTTCTTC. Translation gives CASSVFEAFNEQFF.

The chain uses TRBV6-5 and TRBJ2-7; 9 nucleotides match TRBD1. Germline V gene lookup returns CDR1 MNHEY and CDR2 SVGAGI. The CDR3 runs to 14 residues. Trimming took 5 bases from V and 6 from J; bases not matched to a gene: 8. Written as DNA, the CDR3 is TGTGCCAGCAGTCTGACAGGGGGGTTAGGCGAGCAGTACTTC. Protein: CASSLTGGLGEQYF.

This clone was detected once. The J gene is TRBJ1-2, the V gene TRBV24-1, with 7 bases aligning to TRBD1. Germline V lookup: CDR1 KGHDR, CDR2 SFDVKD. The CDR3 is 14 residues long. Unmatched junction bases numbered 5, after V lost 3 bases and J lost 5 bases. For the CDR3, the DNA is TGTGCCACCAGTGATGGCAGGGGGTTGTATGGCTACACCTTC. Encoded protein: CATSDGRGLYGYTF.